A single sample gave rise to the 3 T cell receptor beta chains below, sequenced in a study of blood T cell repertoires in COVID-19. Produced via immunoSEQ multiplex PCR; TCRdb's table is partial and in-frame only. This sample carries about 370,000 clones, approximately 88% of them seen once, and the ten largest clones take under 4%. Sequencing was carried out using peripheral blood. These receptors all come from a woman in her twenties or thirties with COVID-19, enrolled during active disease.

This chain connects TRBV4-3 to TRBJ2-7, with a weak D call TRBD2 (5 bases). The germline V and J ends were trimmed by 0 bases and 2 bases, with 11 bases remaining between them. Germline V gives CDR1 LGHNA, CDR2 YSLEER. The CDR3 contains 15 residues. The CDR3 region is CASSQEIGETYEQYF. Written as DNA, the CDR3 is TGCGCCAGCAGCCAAGAAATCGGGGAGACCTACGAGCAGTACTTC.

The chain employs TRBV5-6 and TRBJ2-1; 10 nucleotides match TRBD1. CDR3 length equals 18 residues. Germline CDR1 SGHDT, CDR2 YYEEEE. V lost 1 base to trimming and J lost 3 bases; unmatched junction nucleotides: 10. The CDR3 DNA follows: TGTGCCAGCAGCTTGTTCCGGGACAGGGGTCGAAACTACAATGAGCAGTTCTTC. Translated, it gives CASSLFRDRGRNYNEQFF.

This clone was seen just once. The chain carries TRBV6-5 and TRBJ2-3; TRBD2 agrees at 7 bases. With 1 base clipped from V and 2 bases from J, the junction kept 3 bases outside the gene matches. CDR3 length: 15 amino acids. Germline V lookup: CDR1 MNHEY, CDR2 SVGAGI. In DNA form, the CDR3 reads TGTGCCAGCAGTTACTTGGGGGGGACCACAGATACGCAGTATTTT. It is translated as CASSYLGGTTDTQYF.